Included here is one TCR beta chain sequence, with context. What it recognizes is unknown. This sample was taken from a study of T cell responses to AZD1222 COVID-19 vaccine. Study outcomes and limitations: Only a handful of people who got AZD1222 tested seropositive at baseline. Clonal diversity was possibly underestimated, and the donors were mostly white British, with more females.

V was trimmed by 7 bases and J by 2 bases, leaving 20 bases between them. The V gene's germline CDR1 is LNHDA and CDR2 SQIVND (reference sequence). The CDR3 length is 16 residues. Method: immunoSEQ multiplex PCR; TCRdb's copy keeps in-frame clones and lacks some. The table records around 83,000 clones, roughly 88% of them present only once. The rearrangement joins TRBV19 to TRBJ1-2, with D possibly matching TRBD1 (5 bases). Sequences were derived from peripheral blood, sampled on day 0 of AZD1222 vaccination. The clonotype was recovered from an adult in good health. In nucleotides, the CDR3 is TGTGCCAGTACCCGTGGGGTGCAGGGCTACAACTATGGCTACACCTTC. This gives the protein CASTRGVQGYNYGYTF.